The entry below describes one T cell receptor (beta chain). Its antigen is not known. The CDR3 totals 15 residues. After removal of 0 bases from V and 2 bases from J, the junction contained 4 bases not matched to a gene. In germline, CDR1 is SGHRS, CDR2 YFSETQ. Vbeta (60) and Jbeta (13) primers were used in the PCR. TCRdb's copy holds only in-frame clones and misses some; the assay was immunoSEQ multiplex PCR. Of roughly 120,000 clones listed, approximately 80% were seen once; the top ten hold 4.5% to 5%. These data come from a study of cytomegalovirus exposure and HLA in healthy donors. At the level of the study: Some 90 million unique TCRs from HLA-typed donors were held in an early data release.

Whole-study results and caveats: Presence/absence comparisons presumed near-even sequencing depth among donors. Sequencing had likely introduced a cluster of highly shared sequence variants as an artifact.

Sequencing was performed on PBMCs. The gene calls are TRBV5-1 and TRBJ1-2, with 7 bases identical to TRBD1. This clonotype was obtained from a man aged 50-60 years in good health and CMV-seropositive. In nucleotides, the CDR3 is TGCGCCAGCAGCTTGGGAGACAGGGTGAACTATGGCTACACCTTC. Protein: CASSLGDRVNYGYTF.